The entry that follows covers one T cell receptor (beta chain) sequence. What this receptor recognizes is not known. No much larger clone exists at a distance of one base, and base qualities are not known. Sequenced on an Illumina HiSeq 1500. TCRdb took the public reads, trimmed them with fastp at Q25, ran MiXCR for clone calling and kept in-frame beta chains. Every distinct CDR3 protein forms one entry, paired with its most common genes and DNA. The sample data list more than 75,000 distinct CDR3 sequences, and 29% of these were observed just once. The ten largest clones add up to approximately 71% of the sample. The entry originates in a study of T cell repertoires in cytomegalovirus infection (dated by TCRdb to between 2019 and 2020). Background on the whole study: Peptide stimulations targeted recently identified HLA-C-restricted CMV epitopes, whose presentation resists viral immunomodulation, together with well-studied HLA-B-restricted epitopes. Because public TCR beta signatures pointed to carriage of CMV infection together with the matching HLA type, the HLA type of each donor mattered for the analysis.

General conclusions and limits of the study: In the ex vivo response, HLA-C-restricted CMV-specific TCR beta clonotypes were dominant, and in two of eight donors the single most frequent clonotype came from this HLA-C-restricted group. In both this cohort and an independent 352-donor cohort, the cumulative frequency of public TCR beta family members distinguished carriers of CMV infection plus the relevant HLA type.

The treatment or condition label, read with the paper, signifies: in vitro stimulation with specific CMV peptide epitopes to enrich CMV-specific T cells. This sequence originates from a human donor in good health (CMV status not recorded). Some clones in this sample may be carry-over from other donors' samples. The input for sequencing was CD8+ T cells from cultured PBMCs, taken from culture after CMV antigen stimulation.

CDR3 protein: CSAWTESTDTQYF. The sequenced DNA: TGCAGTGCGTGGACTGAAAGCACAGATACGCAGTATTTT. The chain is assembled from TRBV20-1 and TRBJ2-3; the D segment could be TRBD2, given 5 matching bases. Based on the germline V gene (reference sequence), the CDR1 and CDR2 sequences are DFQATT and SNEGSKA. Its CDR3 holds 13 amino acids, cysteine through phenylalanine. The kept DNA is CDR3 alone, 39 bases in frame from the first base. V is clipped by 6 bases and J by 0 bases, and the sequence between their germline boundaries is 10 bases long.